Presented here are 16 T cell receptor beta chains from one specimen sequenced in a study of T cells in Graves' hyperthyroidism and ophthalmopathy. Amplification yielded TCR beta CDR3 regions, with RNA transcripts as the source. A first-round RT-PCR of the TCR CDR3 used the HTBI primer set. TCRdb re-called the multiplex PCR reads with MiXCR, one entry per CDR3 protein. The repertoire includes roughly 580,000 distinct CDR3 sequences, roughly 14% of them detected once, and more than 4.5% sits in the top ten. The sequencing sample was made of blood. The receptors come from a woman aged 25 to 39 with Graves' hyperthyroidism that later progressed to Graves' ophthalmopathy.

The chain carries TRBV12-3 or TRBV12-4 and TRBJ2-5; the match to TRBD1 covers 8 bases. The length of the CDR3 is 12 residues. The V gene end was trimmed by 6 bases and the J gene end by 14 bases; junction bases not matched to a gene: 11. CDR3 bases: TGTGCCAGCAGCGGGACAGGAGTCAGCCCATACTTC. Its translation: CASSGTGVSPYF.

In this sample, this clonotype turned up many times. The chain combines TRBV20-1 with TRBJ2-3; D is undetermined. The CDR3 sequence is 12 residues long. Trimming removed 5 bases from V and 5 bases from J, with 11 bases in between. The germline CDR1 and CDR2 sequences are DFQATT and SNEGSKA (reference sequence). For the CDR3, the DNA is TGCAGTGCTTCATTTACTCAAGATACGCAGTATTTT. This encodes CSASFTQDTQYF.

This clonotype has ten or more counts. The chain has TRBV19 and TRBJ1-1; D may be TRBD1 (5 bases). This CDR3 has 15 amino acids. Germline V gives CDR1 LNHDA, CDR2 SQIVND (reference sequence). Trimming left V 2 bases short and J 5 bases short, with 15 bases between. DNA of the CDR3: TGTGCCAGTAGTATACGGGACCGTAGAACGACTGAAGCTTTCTTT. It codes for CASSIRDRRTTEAFF.

The chain employs TRBV13 and TRBJ2-2; D unclear. The germline CDR1 and CDR2 sequences are PRHDT and FYEKMQ (reference sequence). The CDR3 totals 18 residues. The ends were cut back, 5 bases at V and 2 bases at J, with 21 bases in the middle. The CDR3 bases are TGTGCCAGCAGCGTGATTCTGGGTTTGAGCCATAACACCGGGGAGCTGTTTTTT. Encoded protein: CASSVILGLSHNTGELFF.

This clonotype has only a few counts. The chain is built from TRBV6-1 and TRBJ2-1; 9 bases map to TRBD2. The ends lost 7 bases at V and 9 bases at J; junction bases unmatched: 19. There are 17 residues in the CDR3. Germline V lookup: CDR1 MNHNS, CDR2 SASEGT. CDR3 nucleotide sequence: TGTGCCAGCACCCCCCCTTGGGCGGGAGGGCCGAGTGGTGAGCAGTTCTTC. Translated, it gives CASTPPWAGGPSGEQFF.

This clonotype was found a few times. The J gene is TRBJ2-1, the V gene TRBV9; D is uncertain. V gave up 3 bases and J gave up 8 bases, with 9 bases separating them. The CDR3 is made up of 12 amino acids. CDR1 is SGDLS and CDR2 is YYNGEE in the germline V gene. The DNA for the CDR3 is TGTGCCAGCAGCGGTAGTCGCGATGAGCAGTTCTTC. Its translation is CASSGSRDEQFF.

This clonotype was detected a few times. The chain links TRBV29-1 to TRBJ2-7; D remains unclear. V lost 6 bases, J lost 0 bases, and 12 bases lay in between. Germline V lookup: CDR1 SQVTM, CDR2 ANQGSEA. The CDR3 is 13 residues long. The CDR3 DNA reads TGCAGCGTCCTGAAGGCGGACTCCTACGAGCAGTACTTC. Protein product: CSVLKADSYEQYF.

This clonotype was detected a few times. The rearrangement links TRBV4-3 to TRBJ2-2; TRBD2 matches 8 bases. The V gene end was trimmed by 2 bases and the J gene end by 0 bases; junction bases not matched to a gene: 2. CDR3 size: 16 residues. Per the germline V gene, CDR1 is LGHNA and CDR2 is YSLEER. CDR3 DNA sequence: TGCGCCAGCAGCCAATCGGGACTAGCGAACACCGGGGAGCTGTTTTTT. Translating it yields CASSQSGLANTGELFF.

This clonotype was recorded many times. This rearrangement joins TRBV19 to TRBJ2-7; 10 nucleotides agree with TRBD2. Trimming removed 3 bases from V and 0 bases from J; junction bases left unmatched: 5. CDR1 and CDR2 from the germline V gene are LNHDA and SQIVND (reference sequence). This CDR3 has 16 amino acids. In DNA form, the CDR3 reads TGTGCCAGTAGTATCACTAGCGGGGATAGCTCCTACGAGCAGTACTTC. Its protein product is CASSITSGDSSYEQYF.

In this sample, this clonotype turned up many times. The CDR3 coding sequence is TGTGCCAGTAGTAACCGACAGAGGAAAACTGAAGCTTTCTTT. Amino acids: CASSNRQRKTEAFF. The V gene is TRBV19, the J gene TRBJ1-1, with a possible D match to TRBD1 (5 bases). Trimming stripped 4 bases from V and 5 bases from J, with 14 bases between. From germline, CDR1 is LNHDA and CDR2 SQIVND (reference sequence). CDR3 length: 14 amino acids.

This clonotype was observed at least ten times. The CDR3 region has the DNA TGTGCCAGCAGTTTCAGGGGGGACTTACACGAGCAGTACTTC. Its translation is CASSFRGDLHEQYF. The chain links TRBV27 to TRBJ2-7; D may be TRBD1 (7 bases). The CDR3 has 14 amino acids. From germline, CDR1 is MNHEY and CDR2 SMNVEV (reference sequence). Trimming pared 3 bases from V and 5 bases from J, leaving 14 bases between.

The chain employs TRBV18 and TRBJ2-7; 11 positions match TRBD1. The germline V gene has CDR1 KGHSH and CDR2 LQKENI. The ends lost 4 bases at V and 6 bases at J; junction bases unmatched: 5. This CDR3 has 14 amino acids. The CDR3 DNA follows: TGTGCCAGCTCACATGGACAGGGGGCTAGCGAGCAGTACTTC. The encoded protein is CASSHGQGASEQYF. The variable domain in full, completed from reference TRBV18 and TRBJ2-7, reads NAGVMQNPRHLVRRRGQEARLRCSPMKGHSHVYWYRQLPEEGLKFMVYLQKENIIDESGMPKERFSAEFPKEGPSILRIQQVVRGDSAAYFCASSHGQGASEQYFGPGTRLTVT.

This clonotype was detected ten times or more. This chain joins TRBV20-1 and TRBJ2-1, with 12 bases lining up with TRBD2. Trimming at V came to 0 bases and at J to 6 bases, leaving 6 bases not matched to a gene. The CDR3 extends over 16 amino acids. CDR1 and CDR2 from the germline V gene are DFQATT and SNEGSKA (reference sequence). Written as DNA, the CDR3 is TGCAGTGCTAGAGAAAGTGTACTAGCGGGAGGCAATGAGCAGTTCTTC. This sequence encodes CSARESVLAGGNEQFF.

This clonotype appeared many times. One end of the junction fails to match germline, which may point to a read error. V usage is TRBV27 and J usage is TRBJ2-7, with TRBD2 identical over 8 bases. The CDR3 extends over 15 amino acids. Germline lookup yields CDR1 MNHEY and CDR2 SMNVEV (reference sequence). The CDR3 is CASSKLADTSCEQYF. The DNA of the CDR3 is TGTGCCAGCAGTAAACTAGCGGATACCTCCTGCGAGCAGTACTTC.

This clonotype has just a few counts. A much larger clone differs by one base, so this may be a read error. The genes are TRBV28 and TRBJ2-7, with D tentatively TRBD1 (5 bases). The CDR3 sequence is 15 residues long. The germline V gene encodes CDR1 MDHEN and CDR2 SYDVKM. The chain's CDR3 is CASGLAPFRGGEQYF. The CDR3 DNA sequence: TGTGCCAGCGGTTTGGCCCCTTTTAGGGGTGGCGAGCAGTACTTC.

The chain recombines TRBV2 with TRBJ2-7; 9 nucleotides align to TRBD1. The V gene end was trimmed by 5 bases and the J gene end by 5 bases; junction bases not matched to a gene: 16. This CDR3 has 17 residues. CDR1 is SNHLY, CDR2 FYNNEI, per germline. The CDR3 is CASSYLPPGTGRDEQYF. CDR3 sequence (DNA): TGTGCCAGCAGTTACTTACCCCCCGGGACAGGGCGGGACGAGCAGTACTTC.